This T cell receptor beta chain appears in the sequencing data of a study of T cell responses to AZD1222 COVID-19 vaccine. On the study more broadly: Some second doses came at about 4 weeks and others at about 12 weeks; these were pooled.

Study outcomes and limitations: Two doses of AZD1222 preceded a rise in Spike-specific TCR breadth and depth. Donors in the cohort were predominantly white British and more often female, and clonal diversity was possibly underestimated.

Sequencing was performed with immunoSEQ multiplex PCR; in TCRdb, only in-frame clones are kept and a portion is missing. The sample has more than 95,000 clones; about 88% are singletons. The CDR3 is made up of 18 amino acids. Comment on this clone: Its antigen is unknown.

The chain employs TRBV12-2 and TRBJ1-2; TRBD1, the table's D call, was not compared with the DNA. TRBV12-2 is an annotated pseudogene. The source of this sequence is an adult in good health. Sequencing used peripheral blood, obtained on day 0 of AZD1222 vaccination. This CDR3 reads CASRLANGQGVSRYGYTF. The DNA of the CDR3 is TGTGCAAGTCGCTTAGCGAATGGACAGGGGGTATCAAGGTATGGCTACACCTTC.